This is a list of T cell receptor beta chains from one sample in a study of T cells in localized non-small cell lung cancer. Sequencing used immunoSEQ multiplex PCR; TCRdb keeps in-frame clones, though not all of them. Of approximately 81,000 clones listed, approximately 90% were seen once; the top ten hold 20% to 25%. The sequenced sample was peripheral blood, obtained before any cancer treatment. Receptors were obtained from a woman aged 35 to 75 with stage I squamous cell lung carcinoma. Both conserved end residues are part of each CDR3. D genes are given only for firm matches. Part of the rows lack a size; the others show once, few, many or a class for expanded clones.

DNA: TGTGCCAGCAGTGAACACCAGAGCTCTGGAAACACCATATATTTT
CDR3: CASSEHQSSGNTIYF
D: .
size: .
J: TRBJ1-3
V: TRBV6-1

DNA: TGTGCCTGGAGTGTAGCGGGGACAGTCCTAAGCACCATATATTTT
CDR3: CAWSVAGTVLSTIYF
D: TRBD1
size: .
J: TRBJ1-3
V: TRBV30

DNA: TGTGCCAGCAGTCTTGGGACAGGGCCATCCTACGAGCAGTACTTC
CDR3: CASSLGTGPSYEQYF
D: TRBD1
size: .
J: TRBJ2-7
V: TRBV6-4

DNA: TGTGCCAGCTCACCACGCCCTACTAGCGGGGGGACCTACGAGCAGTACTTC
CDR3: CASSPRPTSGGTYEQYF
D: TRBD2
size: .
J: TRBJ2-7
V: TRBV18

DNA: TGTGCCATCAGTGGGGGACTAGGGGACGAGACCCAGTACTTC
CDR3: CAISGGLGDETQYF
D: TRBD2
size: few
J: TRBJ2-5
V: TRBV10-3

DNA: TGTGCCAGCAGACCCGGGACAAACTATGGCTACACCTTC
CDR3: CASRPGTNYGYTF
D: .
size: .
J: TRBJ1-2
V: TRBV25-1

DNA: TGTGCCACCTCCCCGGGGCAAACTGCAACTAATGAAAAACTGTTTTTT
CDR3: CATSPGQTATNEKLFF
D: .
size: .
J: TRBJ1-4
V: TRBV15

DNA: TGTGCCAGCAGGGATACTACCTTCAATGAGCAGTTCTTC
CDR3: CASRDTTFNEQFF
D: .
size: .
J: TRBJ2-1
V: TRBV7-9

DNA: TGTGCCAGCAGTGGGAGACAGAGCTCCTACGAGCAGTACTTC
CDR3: CASSGRQSSYEQYF
D: .
size: .
J: TRBJ2-7
V: TRBV6-1

DNA: TGTGCCAGTAGTAGGGCAGGGCAAGAGACCCAGTACTTC
CDR3: CASSRAGQETQYF
D: .
size: .
J: TRBJ2-5
V: TRBV19